Below, one T cell receptor (beta chain) is given with its context. This clone is identified as medium-sized (0.01 to 0.1%). The clone's antigen remains unknown. No base-level quality is on record; no much larger clone is a single base apart. TCRbeta CDR3 regions were amplified from genomic DNA by means of the immunoSEQ Assay, a bias-controlled multiplex PCR. The authors' pipeline ran thus. Within the assay, amplification of reference gene primers was used to estimate how many nucleated cells each sample contained. Sequence reads were collapsed and filtered to measure the absolute abundance of every unique TCRbeta CDR3 rearrangement. For each sample, productive Simpson clonality was calculated as the square root of Simpson's diversity index over productive rearrangements. TCRdb took this table from immuneACCESS and kept in-frame rearrangements with V and J called. Such tables lack part of the clones; where checked against another copy, unresolved V genes explain under half of the gap, and the rest is unexplained. V, J and clone size are those of that table, while D and trimming were read from the DNA. The sample table contains 250,000 to 300,000 clones; only one count was recorded for around nine tenths of them. In total, the top ten clones hold 1.9% of the sample.

This record belongs to a study of blood T cell repertoires in COVID-19 (TCRdb year 2020). In the study overall: Samples covering the acute and convalescent phases of COVID-19 were provided by collaborators in the United States, Italy and Spain. The prospective study material was composed of cDNA or gDNA derived from T cells, B-cell-depleted T cells, or PBMCs. Deeply sampled blood TCRbeta repertoires from subjects exposed to, actively infected with, or recovered from COVID-19 were included in the dataset. A freely available public database, intended as a resource for researchers studying the immune response to SARS-CoV-2, is where the repertoires were released. Samples came from the ongoing ImmuneRACE study (first 160 participants) plus 1,254 subjects from 6 global collaborators. Nearly every sample came with metadata listing a de-identified subject ID, COVID-19 status, age in years and sex. Where available, HLA class I and class II types were obtained from metadata supplied by the sample provider rather than from assay-based typing. Results the study describes overall, beyond this receptor: Clinical and demographic metadata were provided uncurated, with the amount varying by source and participant.

Counted from cysteine to phenylalanine, this CDR3 has 18 amino acids. The CDR3 DNA has 54 bases and is translated from base 1. V lost 0 bases and J lost 8 bases, and the count of bases not matched to a germline gene is 13. CDR1 and CDR2 are read off the germline V gene (reference sequence) as LNHNV and YYDKDF. Enrolling through a virtual design, the prospective study's participants ranged in age from roughly 18 to 100 years and lived across around 25 United States geographic areas. In the prospective study, participants were assigned to cohorts based on the clinical history participants reported in a screening survey and a study questionnaire. Recovered participants in ImmuneRACE Cohort 3 were defined by two consecutive negative NP/OP PCR tests, clearance by a healthcare professional, or resolution of symptoms. In the prospective study, whole blood, serum and a nasopharyngeal or oropharyngeal swab were collected from each participant by mobile phlebotomists. Prospective study participants could optionally give additional blood draws and questionnaires over an approximately two-month period. Before DNA extraction, blood samples from the prospective study were shipped at room temperature or frozen.

The V and J genes are TRBV15 and TRBJ2-1; TRBD2 matches 10 bases in the middle. This TCR derives from an older woman who had recovered from COVID-19. Sequences were obtained from PBMCs or T cells enriched from blood (not recorded which). The DNA is as follows: TGTGCCACCAGCAGAGATCCAAGAGGTCTAGCGGGAGAGGATGAGCAGTTCTTC. Translated, this gives CATSRDPRGLAGEDEQFF.